A selection of T cell receptor beta chains follows, all from one sample in a study of blood T cell repertoires in COVID-19. The protocol was immunoSEQ multiplex PCR, while the TCRdb copy is restricted to in-frame clones and leaves out a portion. The sample carries fewer than 90,000 clones, 88% recorded once. Sequenced sample: peripheral blood. The receptors here all came from a human donor in a cohort sampled during active COVID-19. CDR3s include the opening cysteine and the closing phenylalanine or tryptophan. A D gene is named only where the DNA matches it firmly.

v_gene: TRBV30; d_gene: TRBD1; j_gene: TRBJ1-4; CDR3aa: CAWSGGQGGWEKLFF; CDR3nt: TGTGCCTGGAGTGGAGGACAGGGTGGATGGGAAAAACTGTTTTTT
v_gene: TRBV5-1; d_gene: TRBD2; j_gene: TRBJ2-7; CDR3aa: CASSLEGGRGSEQYF; CDR3nt: TGCGCCAGCAGCTTGGAAGGCGGGAGAGGGTCCGAGCAGTACTTC
v_gene: TRBV7-2; d_gene: -; j_gene: TRBJ1-2; CDR3aa: CASSLVSGGSDYGYTF; CDR3nt: TGTGCCAGCAGCTTAGTCTCCGGGGGTTCGGACTATGGCTACACCTTC
v_gene: TRBV21-1; d_gene: -; j_gene: TRBJ1-1; CDR3aa: CASSKEGGEGTEAFF; CDR3nt: TGTGCCAGCAGCAAAGAGGGAGGGGAAGGGACTGAAGCTTTCTTT
v_gene: TRBV9; d_gene: TRBD1; j_gene: TRBJ2-6; CDR3aa: CASTRQGSGANVLTF; CDR3nt: TGTGCCAGCACACGACAGGGATCTGGGGCCAACGTCCTGACTTTC
v_gene: TRBV28; d_gene: -; j_gene: TRBJ1-2; CDR3aa: CASSPTGVFYGYTF; CDR3nt: TGTGCCAGCAGTCCTACGGGAGTATTCTATGGCTACACCTTC
v_gene: TRBV6-1; d_gene: TRBD2; j_gene: TRBJ2-3; CDR3aa: CASSEGLAAPVGTQYF; CDR3nt: TGTGCCAGCAGTGAAGGACTAGCGGCACCCGTAGGAACGCAGTATTTT
v_gene: TRBV5-6; d_gene: -; j_gene: TRBJ1-2; CDR3aa: CASSFFPSRQYGYTF; CDR3nt: TGTGCCAGCAGCTTTTTCCCCTCTCGCCAGTATGGCTACACCTTC
v_gene: TRBV6-1; d_gene: -; j_gene: TRBJ1-6; CDR3aa: CASSEVSSAPLHF; CDR3nt: TGTGCCAGCAGTGAAGTTTCTTCGGCACCCCTCCACTTT
v_gene: TRBV19; d_gene: -; j_gene: TRBJ2-7; CDR3aa: CASSSRGGSYEQYF; CDR3nt: TGTGCCAGTAGCTCCCGGGGAGGTTCCTACGAGCAGTACTTC
v_gene: TRBV9; d_gene: -; j_gene: TRBJ1-2; CDR3aa: CASSVDLGRSYGYTF; CDR3nt: TGTGCCAGCAGCGTAGATCTGGGGCGGAGCTATGGCTACACCTTC